The clone carrying this TCR beta chain was picked up a small number of times. Its specificity is unknown. V was shortened by 5 bases and J by 5 bases, with 13 bases between the two germline ends. Germline V gene data show CDR1 as MNHEY and CDR2 as SVGEGT. The CDR3 is made up of 14 amino acids. The data stem from a study of CD8 T cells in ankylosing spondylitis. Study results and limitations: There were earlier reports of some motif variants in reactive arthritis synovial fluid and blood. Researchers reportedly found disease-linked clones significantly enriched in matched ankylosing spondylitis synovial fluid. There was a TCR beta motif, made of eight highly homologous variants, that appeared characteristic of ankylosing spondylitis blood.

A quantitative 5'-RACE method, one with molecular barcodes, was used to make TCR beta libraries. TCRdb recomputed calls from the 5' RACE reads with MiXCR, one row per CDR3 protein. The data contain a few hundred thousand distinct CDR3 sequences, less than 25% of them singletons. The sequence came from a female donor with ankylosing spondylitis or in good health (not recorded which). Source material: blood, either unsorted or a sorted T cell fraction (not recorded which). The chain combines TRBV6-2 or TRBV6-3 with TRBJ1-5; D not resolved. CDR3 in DNA: TGTGCCAGCAGTATCCTTAAGAGGCATCAGCCCCAGCATTTT. Translation: CASSILKRHQPQHF.